Here is one T cell receptor beta chain with its context. This clonotype was counted ten times or more. The specificity of this receptor is unknown. No base quality information exists; no much larger clone differs at one position. V loses 1 base of germline sequence and J loses 1 base, and the interval between the two ends is 8 bases. The germline V gene provides CDR1 SGHAT and CDR2 FQNNGV. The CDR3 starts with the cysteine, ends with the phenylalanine, and has 15 residues. Only the CDR3 portion is preserved as DNA: 45 bases, with reading frame beginning at the first base. The data were taken from a study of tumor-infiltrating lymphocytes in primary liver carcinoma (dated by TCRdb to 2015 to 2018). Broadly, across the study: Surgical resection was performed in China between late 2015 and early 2016 on about 5 patients with histopathologically diagnosed primary liver carcinoma. Of the five patients, three men and two women aged 30 to 69 years, four had hepatocellular carcinoma and one had combined HCC and intrahepatic cholangiocarcinoma. The five patients had tumors of stage T1-T3 N0M0, with maximum diameters ranging from roughly 4.2 to 11 cm. Samples yielded roughly 3.5 to 8 million productive TCRbeta reads; read depth did not differ significantly between tissue types. TCRbeta repertoire sequencing, expression microarrays and whole-exome sequencing were combined in the study across five regions of each liver tumor, with adjacent normal tissue and blood also included. A total of roughly 35 specimens from 5 patients underwent TCRbeta repertoire sequencing, comprising around 25 tumor regions, 5 adjacent noncancerous liver tissues and 5 peripheral blood samples. High reproducibility was observed for the technical replicate repertoires, with mean shared-clone rates approximately 0.9 and correlation coefficients above 0.95. What the authors observed across the whole study: Consistent with antigen-driven expansion, pairs of tumor regions showed higher repertoire overlap (mean roughly 35%) than either tumor-adjacent pairs (around 17%) or tumor-blood pairs (approximately 14%). Since the samples were bulk and unsorted, there was no way to compare CD4+ and CD8+ T cell repertoires. Because sequencing covered only the TCR beta chain and unpaired alpha chains were not captured, true repertoire diversity is likely underestimated. With just a few patients in the study, the authors point out that the findings should be validated in a larger study. The top 250 clones accounted for a significantly greater share of the repertoire in tumors than in blood (p = 0.039).

RNA from unsorted whole blood was extracted with TRIzol reagent, and germline DNA was obtained with the DNeasy Blood & Tissue kit. At the time of sampling, the patients had chronic HBV infection and had not received any treatment. Before surgery, 4 to 5 milliliters of peripheral blood were collected into K2EDTA tubes. Starting from about 500 ng total RNA, TCRbeta-specific cDNA was produced by reverse transcription with a constant-region primer and ProtoScript II reverse transcriptase. TCRbeta libraries were built with three nested multiplex PCR rounds, a slightly modified ARM-PCR procedure. Each of the first two PCR rounds ran for approximately 9 cycles and used multiplex TRBV1-TRBV30 forward primers together with a Cbeta reverse primer. Sample barcodes and Illumina adapters were added in a final 25-cycle PCR with Deep VentR polymerase. Amplicons of 200-500 bp were gel-purified with a QIAquick gel extraction kit before sequencing. TCRbeta amplicons were sequenced on an Illumina HiSeq 2500 with 250-bp paired-end reads. The paper's processing steps were these. Quality trimming of reads was performed with Trimmomatic v0.33, and paired reads were merged with FLASH v1.2.11 so that full CDR3 sequences could be recovered. V, D and J germline segments were assigned to the rearranged TCRbeta sequences using MiGEC v1.2.1b. Clonotype statistics and Shannon-Wiener diversity indices were computed with VDJtools v1.0.0. To reduce sampling bias, subsequent analyses other than the diversity analysis used only the 250 most abundant clonotypes in each sample. Using fastp trimming at Q25 and MiXCR clonotype assembly, TCRdb reanalyzed the public sequencing data and kept in-frame beta chains. Identical CDR3 protein sequences are pooled into one entry, listed with their most common genes and DNA. The V and J calls here are based on TCRdb, not the publication. This sample comprises more than 150,000 distinct CDR3 sequences, roughly three fifths of them detected only once. The ten largest clones take up around 68% of the sample.

The sequence was obtained from a man aged 35-49 years with primary liver carcinoma and hepatitis B virus infection. The rearranged segments are TRBV11-2 and TRBJ2-1; no confident D gene assignment can be made. Source material: peripheral blood. Here is the DNA: TGTGCCAGCAGCTTAGCGGGCCGTTCCTACAATGAGCAGTTCTTC. Its protein product is CASSLAGRSYNEQFF.